Listed below are T cell receptor beta chains from one sample, sequenced in a study of blood T cells in healthy people across ages. MiXCR, run by TCRdb on the 5' RACE reads, gives a single entry per CDR3 protein. The table includes approximately 780,000 distinct CDR3 sequences, roughly 25% detected once. These data are also associated with another study on T cells of mothers and their children.

The sequencing input was blood. The receptors were sampled from a boy aged 5-17 years in good health. CDR3s include the opening cysteine and the closing phenylalanine or tryptophan. The order of the fields is J gene, D gene, clone size, V gene, CDR3 length, CDR3 protein, CDR3 DNA. A D gene is named only where the DNA matches it firmly. A clone size is listed for some rows: how often the clone was seen (once, few, many), or a class if it is expanded.

j_gene: TRBJ2-7
d_gene: NA
abundance: NA
v_gene: TRBV5-1
len: 14
CDR3aa: CASSLDRTTYEQYF
CDR3nt: TGCGCCAGCAGCTTGGACAGGACAACCTACGAGCAGTACTTC

j_gene: TRBJ1-1
d_gene: NA
abundance: few
v_gene: TRBV29-1
len: 12
CDR3aa: CSVSRTGAEAFF
CDR3nt: TGCAGCGTCTCCCGGACGGGTGCTGAAGCTTTCTTT

j_gene: TRBJ2-1
d_gene: TRBD1
abundance: NA
v_gene: TRBV27
len: 14
CDR3aa: CASRPGQWHNEQFF
CDR3nt: TGTGCCAGCAGACCGGGACAGTGGCACAATGAGCAGTTCTTC

j_gene: TRBJ2-7
d_gene: TRBD2
abundance: NA
v_gene: TRBV27
len: 17
CDR3aa: CASSYSGTSGAAGGQYF
CDR3nt: TGTGCCAGCAGTTATTCCGGGACTAGCGGGGCCGCCGGGGGGCAGTACTTC

j_gene: TRBJ2-7
d_gene: NA
abundance: NA
v_gene: TRBV21-1
len: 15
CDR3aa: CASSDETDHSYEQYF
CDR3nt: TGTGCCAGCAGCGACGAGACAGATCACTCCTACGAGCAGTACTTC

j_gene: TRBJ2-1
d_gene: NA
abundance: few
v_gene: TRBV2
len: 15
CDR3aa: CASSEWQGRDNEQFF
CDR3nt: TGTGCCAGCAGTGAATGGCAGGGGCGGGACAATGAGCAGTTCTTC

j_gene: TRBJ2-5
d_gene: NA
abundance: NA
v_gene: TRBV12-3/TRBV12-4
len: 15
CDR3aa: CASSQGVGYQETQYF
CDR3nt: TGTGCCAGCAGTCAGGGAGTGGGGTACCAAGAAACCCAGTACTTC

j_gene: TRBJ1-4
d_gene: NA
abundance: few
v_gene: TRBV3-1
len: 12
CDR3aa: CASTLLGEKLFF
CDR3nt: TGTGCCAGCACCCTCCTTGGTGAAAAACTGTTTTTT

j_gene: TRBJ1-5
d_gene: NA
abundance: few
v_gene: TRBV10-3
len: 13
CDR3aa: CAIGEANSQPQHF
CDR3nt: TGTGCCATCGGTGAGGCAAACAGTCAGCCCCAGCATTTT

j_gene: TRBJ2-2
d_gene: NA
abundance: NA
v_gene: TRBV25-1
len: 15
CDR3aa: CASSDRRVNTGELFF
CDR3nt: TGTGCCAGCAGTGACAGGAGAGTCAACACCGGGGAGCTGTTTTTT

j_gene: TRBJ2-3
d_gene: NA
abundance: NA
v_gene: TRBV6-5
len: 15
CDR3aa: CASSSDRPITDTQYF
CDR3nt: TGTGCCAGCAGTTCGGACAGACCCATCACAGATACGCAGTATTTT

j_gene: TRBJ1-1
d_gene: NA
abundance: NA
v_gene: TRBV11-2
len: 14
CDR3aa: CASRPLRGNTEAFF
CDR3nt: TGTGCCAGCAGGCCCCTAAGAGGGAACACTGAAGCTTTCTTT

j_gene: TRBJ2-7
d_gene: NA
abundance: NA
v_gene: TRBV28
len: 14
CDR3aa: CASSPPGQQYEQYF
CDR3nt: TGTGCCAGCAGTCCACCCGGACAGCAATACGAGCAGTACTTC

j_gene: TRBJ2-5
d_gene: NA
abundance: few
v_gene: TRBV29-1
len: 14
CDR3aa: CSVDIRGRAETQYF
CDR3nt: TGCAGCGTTGATATCAGGGGTCGGGCGGAGACCCAGTACTTC

j_gene: TRBJ2-5
d_gene: NA
abundance: NA
v_gene: TRBV19
len: 13
CDR3aa: CASSTTRGGTIYF
CDR3nt: TGTGCCAGTAGTACGACCCGAGGGGGGACTATTTACTTC

j_gene: TRBJ2-5
d_gene: NA
abundance: NA
v_gene: TRBV3-1
len: 15
CDR3aa: CASSHKRVVQETQYF
CDR3nt: TGTGCCAGCAGCCATAAGCGGGTAGTTCAAGAGACCCAGTACTTC

j_gene: TRBJ2-2
d_gene: TRBD1
abundance: once
v_gene: TRBV12-3/TRBV12-4
len: 12
CDR3aa: CAGRDREEELFF
CDR3nt: TGTGCCGGAAGGGACAGGGAGGAGGAGCTGTTTTTT

j_gene: TRBJ2-7
d_gene: NA
abundance: NA
v_gene: TRBV27
len: 16
CDR3aa: CASSSLQGKLVGEQYF
CDR3nt: TGTGCCAGCAGTTCTCTCCAGGGGAAACTGGTAGGCGAGCAGTACTTC

j_gene: TRBJ1-1
d_gene: NA
abundance: NA
v_gene: TRBV12-3/TRBV12-4
len: 13
CDR3aa: CASSLDVNTEAFF
CDR3nt: TGTGCCAGCAGTCTAGACGTGAACACTGAAGCTTTCTTT

j_gene: TRBJ2-5
d_gene: NA
abundance: NA
v_gene: TRBV15
len: 14
CDR3aa: CATSRGGGQETQYF
CDR3nt: TGTGCCACCAGCAGAGGTGGCGGCCAAGAGACCCAGTACTTC

j_gene: TRBJ1-1
d_gene: NA
abundance: few
v_gene: TRBV10-2
len: 14
CDR3aa: CASREGGGFSEAFF
CDR3nt: TGCGCCAGCAGGGAGGGGGGAGGTTTCAGTGAAGCTTTCTTT

j_gene: TRBJ2-3
d_gene: TRBD2
abundance: many
v_gene: TRBV6-6
len: 16
CDR3aa: CASSLSGGAGTDTQYF
CDR3nt: TGTGCCAGCAGCCTCAGCGGGGGGGCAGGCACAGATACGCAGTATTTT

j_gene: TRBJ1-4
d_gene: TRBD1
abundance: NA
v_gene: TRBV5-1
len: 13
CDR3aa: CASSWTGREKLFF
CDR3nt: TGCGCCAGCAGCTGGACAGGGCGGGAAAAACTGTTTTTT

j_gene: TRBJ2-5
d_gene: TRBD2
abundance: NA
v_gene: TRBV5-1
len: 15
CDR3aa: CASSLDLAGQETQYF
CDR3nt: TGCGCCAGCAGCTTGGACCTAGCGGGTCAAGAGACCCAGTACTTC

j_gene: TRBJ2-3
d_gene: NA
abundance: NA
v_gene: TRBV18
len: 16
CDR3aa: CASSPLAQGGADTQYF
CDR3nt: TGTGCCAGCTCACCCCTAGCCCAAGGGGGGGCAGATACGCAGTATTTT

j_gene: TRBJ2-1
d_gene: NA
abundance: few
v_gene: TRBV5-1
len: 15
CDR3aa: CASSPTGQGYNEQFF
CDR3nt: TGCGCCAGCAGCCCCACCGGCCAGGGCTACAATGAGCAGTTCTTC